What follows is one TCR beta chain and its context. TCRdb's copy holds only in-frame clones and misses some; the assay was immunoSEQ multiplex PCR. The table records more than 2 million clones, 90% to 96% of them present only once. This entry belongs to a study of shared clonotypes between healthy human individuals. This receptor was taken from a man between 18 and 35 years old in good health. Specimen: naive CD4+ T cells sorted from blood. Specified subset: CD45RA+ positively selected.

The CDR3 loop reads CASSINQPQHF. CDR3 sequence (DNA): TGTGCCAGCAGTATTAATCAGCCCCAGCATTTT. The V and J genes are TRBV6-5 and TRBJ1-5, with D unresolved. Germline CDR1 and CDR2: MNHEY and SVGAGI. The V end lost 5 bases, the J end lost 4 bases, and 3 bases lay between the germline ends. The CDR3 length is 11 residues.